These 24 T cell receptor beta chains were sequenced from one sample in a study of blood T cell repertoires in COVID-19. Libraries were prepared by immunoSEQ multiplex PCR; TCRdb keeps only in-frame clonotypes and omits some of them. Here the sample spans around 120,000 clones, 80% to 90% being singletons. Sequenced: PBMCs or T cells enriched from blood (not recorded which). Source of these receptors: a woman aged 45-60 years who had recovered from COVID-19.

The chain has TRBV6-6 and TRBJ1-6; 9 bases agree with TRBD1. Germline V gene sequence: CDR1 MNHNY, CDR2 SVGAGI (reference sequence). The V gene end was trimmed by 6 bases and the J gene end by 7 bases; junction bases not matched to a gene: 19. This CDR3 spans 19 amino acids. CDR3 protein: CASSYPPQGDRGMNSPLHF. In DNA, the CDR3 is TGTGCCAGCAGCTACCCACCTCAAGGAGACAGGGGGATGAATTCACCCCTCCACTTT.

The rearrangement uses TRBV28 and TRBJ1-5; D remains ambiguous. The germline V and J ends were trimmed by 6 bases and 3 bases, with 15 bases remaining between them. Per germline, CDR1 MDHEN and CDR2 SYDVKM. The CDR3 sequence is 15 residues long. The CDR3 DNA sequence: TGTGCCAGCAGCTCAGCGAGGACTTACAATCAGCCCCAGCATTTT. Translated, it gives CASSSARTYNQPQHF.

This clone was detected a few times. The rearrangement uses TRBV27 and TRBJ1-2; 9 bases align to TRBD1. This CDR3 comprises 13 residues. Germline CDR1 and CDR2: MNHEY and SMNVEV (reference sequence). The trim removed 6 bases at V and 7 bases at J, leaving 6 bases unmatched. CDR3: CASSPGQGVGYTF. The CDR3, as DNA: TGTGCCAGCAGCCCGGGACAGGGAGTTGGCTACACCTTC.

The genes are TRBV27 and TRBJ2-5; the match to TRBD2 covers 10 bases. Germline V gene sequence: CDR1 MNHEY, CDR2 SMNVEV (reference sequence). V lost 8 bases to trimming and J lost 7 bases; unmatched junction nucleotides: 28. This CDR3 is built from 20 residues. The CDR3 sequence: CASVPLAGSGGDRPLGTQYF. The CDR3 DNA reads TGTGCCAGCGTCCCCCTCGCCGGCAGCGGGGGGGACCGACCCCTCGGGACCCAGTACTTC.

The CDR3 sequence is CASSPTGTSGGKYEQYF. CDR3 nucleotides: TGTGCCAGTAGCCCAACGGGGACTAGCGGGGGGAAGTACGAGCAGTACTTC. V gene TRBV19 combines with J gene TRBJ2-7; the match to TRBD2 covers 15 bases. This CDR3 has 17 amino acids. Germline V lookup: CDR1 LNHDA, CDR2 SQIVND (reference sequence). V dropped 6 bases and J dropped 4; count of bases not matched to a gene: 10.

This chain links TRBV12-3 or TRBV12-4 with TRBJ1-2, with a weak D call TRBD1 (5 bases). The CDR3 is made up of 13 amino acids. Trimming left V 2 bases short and J 3 bases short, with 7 bases between. CDR3 sequence: CASSLQGDYGYTF. In DNA, the CDR3 is TGTGCCAGCAGTTTACAGGGCGACTATGGCTACACCTTC.

This rearrangement joins TRBV2 to TRBJ2-6, with D tentatively TRBD2 (5 bases). Germline V gene data show CDR1 as SNHLY and CDR2 as FYNNEI. V was clipped by 7 bases and J by 1 base, with 11 bases between them. This CDR3 spans 15 amino acids. In DNA form, the CDR3 reads TGTGCCAGCAACCCAAAGCGGTCTGGGGCCAACGTCCTGACTTTC. It is translated as CASNPKRSGANVLTF.

This clone was seen a single time. The chain couples TRBV6-5 to TRBJ1-2; no reliable D call. Germline values: CDR1 MNHEY, CDR2 SVGAGI. The CDR3 is 13 amino acids. V gave up 0 bases and J gave up 4 bases, with 6 bases separating them. CDR3 protein: CASSYSSFYGYTF. The CDR3 nucleotides read TGTGCCAGCAGTTACTCGAGTTTCTATGGCTACACCTTC.

This chain uses TRBV28 with TRBJ2-7; 9 bases are a match to TRBD1. CDR3 length equals 14 residues. Germline loops: CDR1 MDHEN, CDR2 SYDVKM. Trimming cost V 5 bases and J 9 bases; bases outside gene matches: 11. The CDR3 DNA reads as TGTGCCAGCAGTCCCGGGACAGGGTGGTCCGGGCAGTACTTC. Its protein product is CASSPGTGWSGQYF.

The chain uses TRBV7-9 and TRBJ2-3; D may be TRBD1 (7 bases). The CDR3 is 14 residues long. Trimming pared 5 bases from V and 6 bases from J, leaving 15 bases between. Germline-derived CDR1 and CDR2 are SEHNR and FQNEAQ (reference sequence). CDR3 in amino acids: CASSQGAGGDTQYF. CDR3 sequence (DNA): TGTGCCAGCAGCCAAGGCGCAGGGGGGGATACGCAGTATTTT.

The chain has TRBV29-1 and TRBJ1-2; TRBD1 is a possible D gene (5 bases). Germline values: CDR1 SQVTM, CDR2 ANQGSEA. There are 14 residues in the CDR3. V gave up 1 base and J gave up 4 bases, with 13 bases separating them. The CDR3 here is CSVEAGGSFYGYTF. Here the CDR3 DNA reads TGCAGCGTTGAAGCGGGGGGATCTTTCTATGGCTACACCTTC.

CDR3: CASSFDGLNTGELFF. CDR3 in DNA: TGTGCCAGCAGCTTTGACGGGTTGAACACCGGGGAGCTGTTTTTT. The chain couples TRBV7-3 to TRBJ2-2; D is uncertain. The CDR3 runs 15 residues. The V end lost 3 bases, the J end lost 1 base, and 9 bases lay between the germline ends. Germline CDR1 reads SGHTA; CDR2 reads FQGTGA.

This chain joins TRBV12-3 or TRBV12-4 and TRBJ1-4; 10 nucleotides match TRBD1. CDR3 length: 13 amino acids. The V gene end was trimmed by 8 bases and the J gene end by 8 bases; junction bases not matched to a gene: 5. CDR3 nucleotide sequence: TGTGCCAGCCAACGGGACAGGGGAGAAAAACTGTTTTTT. As protein: CASQRDRGEKLFF.

The chain is built from TRBV7-2 and TRBJ2-5, with TRBD2 as a possible D gene (5 bases). Trimming cost V 2 bases and J 5 bases, with 9 bases left between them. Looked up from germline, CDR1 is SGHTA and CDR2 is FQGNSA. This CDR3 comprises 13 residues. This CDR3 is CASSLWTGETQYF. The CDR3 nucleotides are TGTGCCAGCAGCTTATGGACGGGGGAGACCCAGTACTTC.

The chain joins TRBV6-5 to TRBJ2-7, with 7 bases matching TRBD1. The CDR3 extends over 13 amino acids. Germline-derived CDR1 and CDR2 are MNHEY and SVGAGI. The V segment lost 5 bases and the J segment 2 bases; nucleotides outside the gene matches: 3. CDR3: CASSSQGAYEQYF. CDR3 bases: TGTGCCAGCAGTAGCCAGGGGGCCTACGAGCAGTACTTC.

This chain links TRBV7-6 with TRBJ1-2; possible D gene TRBD1, 6 bases. Germline V gene sequence: CDR1 SGHVS, CDR2 FNYEAQ. V was cut by 1 base and J by 6 bases, with 9 bases left in between. This CDR3 is built from 13 residues. As DNA, the CDR3 is TGTGCCAGCAGCTTAGTTACAGGGCATGGCTACACCTTC. It encodes CASSLVTGHGYTF.

The chain recombines TRBV7-9 with TRBJ2-1; 10 bases line up with TRBD1. This CDR3 has 16 amino acids. The germline V gene encodes CDR1 SEHNR and CDR2 FQNEAQ (reference sequence). The V segment lost 3 bases and the J segment 0 bases; nucleotides outside the gene matches: 2. DNA of the CDR3: TGTGCCAGCAGCTTCCGGACAGGGGGCTCCTACAATGAGCAGTTCTTC. Translating gives CASSFRTGGSYNEQFF.

The J gene is TRBJ1-3, the V gene TRBV18; D is ambiguous. With 1 base removed from V and 2 bases from J, the gap between germline ends came to 9 bases. The CDR3 is 15 residues long. Germline V gene data show CDR1 as KGHSH and CDR2 as LQKENI. The CDR3, as DNA: TGTGCCAGCTCACCACGGTGGCTTGCTGGAAACACCATATATTTT. It codes for CASSPRWLAGNTIYF.

The CDR3 loop reads CASKHSGELFF. Here the CDR3 DNA reads TGCGCCAGCAAACATTCTGGGGAGCTGTTTTTT. This chain connects TRBV10-2 to TRBJ2-2; D is ambiguous. CDR1 is WSHSY, CDR2 SAAADI, per germline. Trimming cost V 7 bases and J 8 bases, with 8 bases left between them. This CDR3 region has 11 residues.

There are a few counts of this clone. The chain uses TRBV24-1 and TRBJ1-2; 7 nucleotides line up with TRBD1. The CDR3 contains 14 residues. Germline CDR1 is KGHDR and CDR2 is SFDVKD. J lost 4 bases, V lost 4 bases, and 5 bases had no gene match. This CDR3 is CATSEAGGAYGYTF. The CDR3 DNA follows: TGTGCCACCAGTGAGGCAGGGGGTGCCTATGGCTACACCTTC.

V usage is TRBV29-1 and J usage is TRBJ1-2; D is unclear. The V gene's germline CDR1 is SQVTM and CDR2 ANQGSEA. The CDR3 runs 12 residues. V was clipped by 4 bases and J by 1 base, with 7 bases between them. The CDR3 coding sequence is TGCAGCGTTGCGGGAGATAACTATGGCTACACCTTC. Encoded protein: CSVAGDNYGYTF. The whole variable domain, filled in from reference TRBV29-1 and TRBJ1-2, reads SAVISQKPSRDICQRGTSLTIQCQVDSQVTMMFWYRQQPGQSLTLIATANQGSEATYESGFVIDKFPISRPNLTFSTLTVSNMSPEDSSIYLCSVAGDNYGYTFGSGTRLTVV.

This sequence joins TRBV7-6 and TRBJ2-7; D remains unclear. V shed 5 bases and J shed 3 bases, with 5 bases lying between them. Germline CDR1 SGHVS, CDR2 FNYEAQ. The CDR3 length is 11 residues. CDR3 protein: CASSPNYEQYF. In nucleotides, the CDR3 is TGTGCCAGCAGCCCAAACTACGAGCAGTACTTC.

The rearrangement uses TRBV29-1 and TRBJ1-1; 8 bases are a match to TRBD1. V was pared by 7 bases and J by 0 bases, with 7 bases of the junction left unmatched. This CDR3 comprises 14 residues. Per germline, CDR1 SQVTM and CDR2 ANQGSEA. The CDR3 loop reads CSAPRQGMNTEAFF. The CDR3 region has the DNA TGCAGCGCACCTCGACAGGGGATGAACACTGAAGCTTTCTTT.

As to this clone: One end of the junction does not line up with germline, which may come from a read error. The rearrangement uses TRBV7-7 and TRBJ2-3; 13 nucleotides line up with TRBD2. Germline CDR1 and CDR2: SSHAT and FNYEAQ (reference sequence). The CDR3 spans 17 residues. CDR3 loop: CASSLGLAGESTDTQYF. CDR3 in DNA: TGTGCTAGCAGCTTAGGACTAGCGGGGGAAAGCACAGATACGCAGTATTTT.